The 9 T cell receptor beta chains below were found in one sample sequenced in a study of control samples from healthy donors and cancer patients (dated by TCRdb to the early 2020s). The library was prepared using the immunoSEQ multiplex PCR assay. TCRdb carries this immuneACCESS record with in-frame sequences only. Its versions omit some clonotypes, under half of them owing to an unresolved V gene in the studies checked, with the rest unexplained. Across this sample there are about 130,000 clones, with roughly 94% seen only once. The ten largest clonotypes hold 12% to 15% of the sample. What was sequenced was PBMCs. All receptors derive from a man in his 60s with colorectal cancer.

The chain joins TRBV4-3 to TRBJ2-7; D is perhaps TRBD2 (5 bases). Germline CDR1 and CDR2: LGHNA and YSLEER. Trimming cost V 4 bases and J 4 bases, with 11 bases left between them. This CDR3 has 13 amino acids. CDR3: CASSPAGMYEQYF. CDR3 coding DNA: TGCGCCAGCAGCCCGGCCGGGATGTACGAGCAGTACTTC.

The chain is built from TRBV5-4 and TRBJ1-2; D is uncertain. V was clipped by 4 bases and J by 4 bases, with 14 bases between them. This CDR3 region has 14 residues. Germline V gives CDR1 SGHNT, CDR2 YYREEE (reference sequence). The DNA for the CDR3 is TGTGCCAGCAGCCAGACGGGTCTCGGCTATGGCTACACCTTC. It translates to CASSQTGLGYGYTF.

The gene calls are TRBV7-2 and TRBJ2-2; weak D call: TRBD1 (5 bases). The V end was cut by 8 bases, the J end by 11 bases, with 21 bases between. CDR1 and CDR2 (germline): SGHTA, FQGNSA. The CDR3 extends over 14 amino acids. CDR3 protein: CASAPLRKGAELFF. In DNA form, the CDR3 reads TGTGCCAGCGCCCCTTTGAGGAAAGGGGCAGAGCTGTTTTTT.

This sequence joins TRBV7-2 and TRBJ1-2, with unresolved D. The CDR3 sequence is 12 residues long. Trimming took off 3 bases at V and 3 bases at J, with 5 bases between the two ends. The germline gives CDR1 SGHTA, CDR2 FQGNSA. The CDR3 loop is CASSLTDYGYTF. CDR3 DNA: TGTGCCAGCAGCTTGACGGACTATGGCTACACCTTC.

The rearrangement joins TRBV5-1 to TRBJ2-7; the D gene is possibly TRBD1 (6 bases). V lost 4 bases and J 6 bases, leaving 17 bases between the germline ends. This CDR3 has 14 residues. The germline V gene has CDR1 SGHRS and CDR2 YFSETQ. The CDR3 bases are TGCGCCAGCAGCCCTGCCACACAGGGCCTCGAGCAGTACTTC. It translates to CASSPATQGLEQYF.

The chain links TRBV18 to TRBJ2-2, with D tentatively TRBD1 or TRBD2 (5 bases each). Deletions cut 0 bases from V and 4 bases from J, with 15 bases between. This CDR3 spans 17 amino acids. Germline assignment: CDR1 KGHSH and CDR2 LQKENI. In nucleotides, the CDR3 is TGTGCCAGCTCACCACCGTCTGGGGGTGTAGGCACCGGGGAGCTGTTTTTT. This codes for CASSPPSGGVGTGELFF.

The chain employs TRBV10-3 and TRBJ2-6; 7 bases match TRBD1. The CDR3 sequence is 16 residues long. Per the germline V gene, CDR1 is ENHRY and CDR2 is SYGVKD. The V and J ends lost 8 bases and 0 bases, in that order; junction bases with no gene match: 7. The CDR3 nucleotides read TGTGCCATCGGTGGACAGGACAGCTCTGGGGCCAACGTCCTGACTTTC. This codes for CAIGGQDSSGANVLTF.

The chain is built from TRBV5-4 and TRBJ2-3, with 8 bases fitting TRBD2. Germline V gives CDR1 SGHNT, CDR2 YYREEE (reference sequence). Trimming at V came to 2 bases and at J to 2 bases, leaving 4 bases not matched to a gene. This CDR3 region has 15 residues. The CDR3 coding sequence is TGTGCCAGCAGCTTTTTCGGGGGGGCCACAGATACGCAGTATTTT. Translating gives CASSFFGGATDTQYF.

The chain couples TRBV15 to TRBJ2-4; a weak D match, TRBD1 (6 bases). The CDR3 covers 13 residues. V was cut by 0 bases and J by 12 bases, with 12 bases left in between. Looked up from germline, CDR1 is LNHNV and CDR2 is YYDKDF (reference sequence). CDR3 in amino acids: CATSRDRGVGQYF. The CDR3 nucleotides are TGTGCCACCAGCAGAGACAGGGGCGTGGGTCAGTACTTC.